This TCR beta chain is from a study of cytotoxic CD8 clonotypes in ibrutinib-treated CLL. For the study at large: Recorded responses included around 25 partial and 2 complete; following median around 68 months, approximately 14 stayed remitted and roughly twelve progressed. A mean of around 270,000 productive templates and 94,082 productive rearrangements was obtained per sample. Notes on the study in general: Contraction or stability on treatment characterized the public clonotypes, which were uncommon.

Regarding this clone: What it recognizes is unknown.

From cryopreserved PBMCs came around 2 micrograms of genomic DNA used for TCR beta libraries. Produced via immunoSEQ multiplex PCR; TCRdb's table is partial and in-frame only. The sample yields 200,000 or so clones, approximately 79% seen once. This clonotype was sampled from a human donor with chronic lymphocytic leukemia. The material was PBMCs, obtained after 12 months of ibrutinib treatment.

The CDR3 DNA reads TGTGCCTGGAGGCAGGGCTTCTACGAGCAGTACTTC. Its protein product is CAWRQGFYEQYF. The rearrangement uses TRBV30 and TRBJ2-7; a weak D match, TRBD1 (5 bases). Between the trimmed V and J ends, which lost 3 bases and 3 bases, there was a span of 9 bases. Germline V gene sequence: CDR1 GTSNPN, CDR2 SVGIG (reference sequence). The CDR3 is 12 residues long.